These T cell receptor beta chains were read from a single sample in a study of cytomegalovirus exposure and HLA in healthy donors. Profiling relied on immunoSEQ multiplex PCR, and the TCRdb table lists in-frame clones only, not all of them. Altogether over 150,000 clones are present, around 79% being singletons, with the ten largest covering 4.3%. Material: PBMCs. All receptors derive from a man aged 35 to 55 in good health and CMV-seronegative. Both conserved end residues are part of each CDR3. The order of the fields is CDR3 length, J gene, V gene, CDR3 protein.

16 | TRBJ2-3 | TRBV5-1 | CASSPGQGAYLDTQYF
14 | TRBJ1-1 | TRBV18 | CASSPDRVRTEAFF
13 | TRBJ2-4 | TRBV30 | CAWSEGTPNIQYF
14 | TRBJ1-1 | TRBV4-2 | CASSQHDTNTEAFF
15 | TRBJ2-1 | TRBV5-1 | CASRGGETPFDEQFF
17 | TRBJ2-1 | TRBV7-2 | CASSFNLLARGYNEQFF
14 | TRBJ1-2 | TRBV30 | CAWTRQGVIYGYTF
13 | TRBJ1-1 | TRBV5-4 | CASSLARYTEAFF
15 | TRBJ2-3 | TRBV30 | CAWGLAGGGTDTQYF
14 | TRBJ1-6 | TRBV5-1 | CASSRTGPNSPLHF
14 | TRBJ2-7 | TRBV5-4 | CASSPAGGQREQYF
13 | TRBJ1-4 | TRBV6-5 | CASSYSEYRKLFF
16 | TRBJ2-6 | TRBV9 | CASSVGRVPGANVLTF
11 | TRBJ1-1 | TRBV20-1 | CSKSLNTEAFF
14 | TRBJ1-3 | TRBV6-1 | CASIQGQSGNTIYF
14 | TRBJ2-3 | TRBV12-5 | CASGLSTRRYTQYF
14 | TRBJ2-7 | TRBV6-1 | CASSADRGPYEQYF
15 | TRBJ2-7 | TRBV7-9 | CASSLDDTGGYEQYF
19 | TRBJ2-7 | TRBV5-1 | CASSLAPTETRSYGYEQYF
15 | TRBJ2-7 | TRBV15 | CATSPYMDTNYEQYF
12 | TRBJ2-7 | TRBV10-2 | CASEGWSYEQYF
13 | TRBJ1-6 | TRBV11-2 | CASSFGQNSPLHF
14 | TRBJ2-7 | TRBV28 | CASSPVGGAFEQYF
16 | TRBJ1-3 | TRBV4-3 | CASSQRTGGRGNTIYF
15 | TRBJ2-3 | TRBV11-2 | CASSSSGLGTDTQYF
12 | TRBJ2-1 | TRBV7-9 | CASSAVRGEQFF